What follows are 3 T cell receptor beta chains derived from one specimen sequenced in a study of Ad26.COV2.S vaccination and SARS-CoV-2 variants. Stated treatment: 15 to 20 received Ad26.COV2.S at low or high dose, single or two shots; about 5 received placebo; per-sample allocation not given. Material that was analyzed had been drawn on day 63 after the first vaccine or placebo injection. Clones were sequenced by immunoSEQ multiplex PCR, and TCRdb holds only the in-frame ones, with some missing. The table records hundreds of thousands of clones, roughly 91% of them present only once. The source was peripheral blood, collected in a trial of Ad26.COV2.S vaccine versus placebo. All receptors derive from a person between 18 and 59 years old who received the Ad26.COV2.S COVID-19 vaccine or a placebo.

The table lists this clone with a few counts. The rearrangement uses TRBV29-1 and TRBJ1-2; tentatively, D is TRBD1 (5 bases). V lost 5 bases to trimming and J lost 6 bases, with 16 bases between them. The germline gives CDR1 SQVTM, CDR2 ANQGSEA. The CDR3 sequence is 13 residues long. The CDR3 sequence is CSVNLDNSHGYTF. DNA for the CDR3: TGCAGCGTTAATCTGGACAATTCCCATGGCTACACCTTC.

The chain couples TRBV28 to TRBJ1-1, with D maybe TRBD1 (5 bases). Germline loops: CDR1 MDHEN, CDR2 SYDVKM. The CDR3 totals 14 residues. V was shortened by 6 bases and J by 1 base, with 12 bases between the two germline ends. The CDR3 sequence is CASSSGWRNTEAFF. In nucleotides, the CDR3 is TGTGCCAGCAGCTCAGGGTGGAGGAACACTGAAGCTTTCTTT.

The chain employs TRBV6-1 and TRBJ1-5; D is unclear. CDR3 size: 15 residues. V dropped 2 bases and J dropped 5 bases, with 13 bases sitting between them. Germline CDR1 is MNHNS and CDR2 is SASEGT. The CDR3: CASSESGRRDQPQHF. The CDR3, as DNA: TGTGCCAGCAGTGAATCCGGCAGGAGGGATCAGCCCCAGCATTTT.